The clone carrying this T cell receptor (beta chain) has a handful of counts. cDNA synthesis used the whole RNA isolate, giving expressed TCRB sequences. Only in-frame clones appear in the TCRdb table, and some are missing; sequencing was by immunoSEQ multiplex PCR. The sample holds 500,000 to 700,000 clones, about 14% seen once. The data derive from a study of beta chain features in type 1 diabetes. Donors contributed one heparinised blood draw apiece, averaging approximately 100 mL. Source material: naive CD4+ T cells from blood. The clonotype comes from a man aged 18-30 years in good health.

The CDR3 here is CASSRETELFF. The CDR3 DNA reads TGTGCCAGCTCTCGGGAAACAGAGCTGTTTTTT. The chain has TRBV18 and TRBJ2-2; D perhaps matches TRBD2 (5 bases). The V gene's germline CDR1 is KGHSH and CDR2 LQKENI. The CDR3 extends over 11 amino acids. V was trimmed by 6 bases and J by 11 bases, leaving 10 bases between them.